Following are 18 T cell receptor beta chains from one sample sequenced in a study of T-cell reconstitution after alpha-beta-depleted transplantation in children. Unique molecular identifiers were used in preparing the TCRbeta library. TCRdb recomputed calls from the PCR reads with MiXCR, one row per CDR3 protein. The sample includes 98,000 or so distinct CDR3 sequences, around 22% of them seen just once. The material was PBMCs, obtained before TCRalphabeta/CD19-depleted stem cell transplant. The source is a boy between 2 and 10 years old with acute lymphoblastic leukemia, due to receive a stem cell transplant.

This clonotype was recorded a few times. The J gene is TRBJ2-1, the V gene TRBV5-1; 9 positions match TRBD1. CDR3 length: 15 amino acids. The V gene's germline CDR1 is SGHRS and CDR2 YFSETQ. The ends lost 6 bases at V and 2 bases at J; junction bases unmatched: 6. CDR3: CASKGDRVAYNEQFF. DNA for the CDR3: TGCGCCAGCAAAGGGGACAGGGTCGCCTACAATGAGCAGTTCTTC.

V gene TRBV29-1 combines with J gene TRBJ1-4; 11 bases align to TRBD1. Trimming at V came to 6 bases and at J to 9 bases, leaving 9 bases not matched to a gene. Germline CDR1 reads SQVTM; CDR2 reads ANQGSEA. The CDR3 spans 14 residues. CDR3 nucleotides: TGCAGCGTCCACCATGGACAGGGGGCGAAAAAACTGTTTTTT. The encoded protein is CSVHHGQGAKKLFF.

This chain links TRBV28 with TRBJ2-3, with D possibly called TRBD1 or TRBD2 (6 bases each). The germline V gene has CDR1 MDHEN and CDR2 SYDVKM. The length of the CDR3 is 14 residues. The germline V and J ends were trimmed by 3 bases and 5 bases, with 12 bases remaining between them. The DNA for the CDR3 is TGTGCCAGCAGTTTGGGGGGCGCGGTAGATACGCAGTATTTT. It yields the protein CASSLGGAVDTQYF.

This clonotype appeared a few times. This chain links TRBV29-1 with TRBJ2-4; D remains unclear. The CDR3 length is 15 residues. In germline, CDR1 is SQVTM, CDR2 ANQGSEA. Trimming took off 1 base at V and 0 bases at J, with 10 bases between the two ends. CDR3 nucleotides: TGCAGCGTTGAAGGGGAACAGCTAGCCAAAAACATTCAGTACTTC. Protein product: CSVEGEQLAKNIQYF.

This chain connects TRBV12-3 or TRBV12-4 to TRBJ2-5, with D possibly matching TRBD2 (5 bases). The CDR3 covers 13 residues. V lost 4 bases, J lost 5 bases, and 11 bases lay in between. The CDR3 reads CASSSEGGETQYF. CDR3 bases: TGTGCCAGCAGTTCTGAGGGTGGGGAGACCCAGTACTTC.

This clonotype came up a few times. J is TRBJ2-5 and V is TRBV9, with a weak D call TRBD1 (5 bases). V lost 2 bases and J 1 base, leaving 6 bases between the germline ends. The CDR3 loop spans 13 amino acids. The germline V gene encodes CDR1 SGDLS and CDR2 YYNGEE. The CDR3 sequence: CASSVDIQETQYF. The DNA of the CDR3 is TGTGCCAGCAGCGTGGACATCCAAGAGACCCAGTACTTC.

This clonotype has ten or more counts. The chain combines TRBV29-1 with TRBJ2-1, with D possibly TRBD2 on 6 matching bases. Per the germline V gene, CDR1 is SQVTM and CDR2 is ANQGSEA. Trimming cost V 7 bases and J 2 bases, with 9 bases left between them. The CDR3 runs 12 residues. The CDR3 DNA follows: TGCAGCGGGAGGGACCCCTACAATGAGCAGTTCTTC. It encodes CSGRDPYNEQFF.

Only a few counts were recorded for this clonotype. The CDR3 region is CASSFWGTMMPHEQYF. In nucleotides, the CDR3 is TGTGCCAGCAGCTTTTGGGGGACTATGATGCCCCACGAGCAGTACTTC. The chain links TRBV7-9 to TRBJ2-7; TRBD2 matches 7 bases. The CDR3 totals 16 residues. Looked up from germline, CDR1 is SEHNR and CDR2 is FQNEAQ (reference sequence). After removal of 3 bases from V and 5 bases from J, the junction contained 13 bases not matched to a gene.

The rearrangement joins TRBV7-2 to TRBJ1-5, with D possibly matching TRBD1 (5 bases). Trimming took off 5 bases at V and 3 bases at J, with 14 bases between the two ends. In germline, CDR1 is SGHTA, CDR2 FQGNSA. CDR3 length equals 15 residues. For the CDR3, the DNA is TGTGCCAGCAGCCCGGGGGGAGGGGACAATCAGCCCCAGCATTTT. Amino acid sequence: CASSPGGGDNQPQHF.

In its sample, this clonotype was seen a few times. The rearrangement links TRBV5-4 to TRBJ2-1, with D tentatively TRBD1 (5 bases). Trimming pared 4 bases from V and 5 bases from J, leaving 10 bases between. The germline V gene encodes CDR1 SGHNT and CDR2 YYREEE (reference sequence). The CDR3 sequence is 13 residues long. CDR3 in DNA: TGTGCCAGCAGCCCGACAGAGCACAATGAGCAGTTCTTC. Residues: CASSPTEHNEQFF.

V is TRBV20-1 and J is TRBJ2-1; TRBD2 matches at 8 bases. V shed 5 bases and J 2 bases; nucleotides not matched to a gene: 8. This CDR3 spans 15 amino acids. Germline V lookup: CDR1 DFQATT, CDR2 SNEGSKA (reference sequence). CDR3 DNA: TGCAGTGCTGGTACTAGCGGAGCTACCTACAATGAGCAGTTCTTC. Its translation: CSAGTSGATYNEQFF.

This clonotype was picked up a small number of times. The chain recombines TRBV28 with TRBJ1-2, with 7 bases aligning to TRBD1. Germline V gives CDR1 MDHEN, CDR2 SYDVKM. Unmatched junction bases numbered 4, after V lost 2 bases and J lost 4 bases. CDR3 length: 14 residues. CDR3 sequence reads: CASSLVGDSYGYTF. The CDR3 DNA reads TGTGCCAGCAGTTTAGTAGGGGACAGCTATGGCTACACCTTC.

The chain combines TRBV9 with TRBJ2-3, with 9 bases aligning to TRBD2. The V and J ends lost 3 bases and 0 bases, in that order; junction bases with no gene match: 5. Germline assignment: CDR1 SGDLS and CDR2 YYNGEE. The CDR3 runs to 16 residues. DNA of the CDR3: TGTGCCAGCAGCGCCCGGACTAGCGCTAGCACAGATACGCAGTATTTT. It specifies CASSARTSASTDTQYF.

This clonotype occurred a few times. This chain joins TRBV28 and TRBJ2-3; D may match TRBD1 or TRBD2 (5 bases each). This CDR3 has 15 residues. Deletions cut 6 bases from V and 0 bases from J, with 13 bases between. Per the germline V gene, CDR1 is MDHEN and CDR2 is SYDVKM. The CDR3: CASSRGTTSTDTQYF. The DNA of the CDR3 is TGTGCCAGCAGCCGAGGGACGACTAGCACAGATACGCAGTATTTT.

The rearrangement joins TRBV24-1 to TRBJ2-2; TRBD1 matches 8 bases. This CDR3 spans 14 amino acids. Germline V gene sequence: CDR1 KGHDR, CDR2 SFDVKD. V dropped 8 bases and J dropped 4; count of bases not matched to a gene: 5. CDR3 in DNA: TGTGCCACCAAAGGGACAGGAGCCACCGGGGAGCTGTTTTTT. Translated, it gives CATKGTGATGELFF.

CDR3 loop: CASSQDREGYSNQPQHF. The CDR3 region has the DNA TGTGCCAGCAGCCAAGACAGGGAAGGGTATAGCAATCAGCCCCAGCATTTT. The chain joins TRBV4-2 to TRBJ1-5, with D maybe TRBD1 (5 bases). CDR1 is LGHNA, CDR2 YNFKEQ, per germline. The CDR3 consists of 17 residues. V lost 0 bases, J lost 0 bases, and 12 bases lay in between.

The rearrangement links TRBV20-1 to TRBJ2-3, with D hard to call. The CDR3 is 13 residues long. Germline V gene sequence: CDR1 DFQATT, CDR2 SNEGSKA (reference sequence). V was clipped by 3 bases and J by 2 bases, with 9 bases between them. The CDR3 region has the DNA TGCAGTGCTAGTAACCCCTCCACAGATACGCAGTATTTT. Amino acid sequence: CSASNPSTDTQYF.

This chain joins TRBV7-8 and TRBJ2-2; 14 bases align to TRBD2. Looked up from germline, CDR1 is SGHVS and CDR2 is FQNEAQ. The V gene end was trimmed by 3 bases and the J gene end by 0 bases; junction bases not matched to a gene: 6. The CDR3 is 19 residues long. CDR3 nucleotide sequence: TGTGCCAGCAGCTTTGGGACTAGCGGGAGCTATGCGAACACCGGGGAGCTGTTTTTT. Translating it yields CASSFGTSGSYANTGELFF. Full variable domain (missing parts from reference TRBV7-8 and TRBJ2-2): GAGVSQSPRYKVAKRGQDVALRCDPISGHVSLFWYQQALGQGPEFLTYFQNEAQLDKSGLPSDRFFAERPEGSVSTLKIQRTQQEDSAVYLCASSFGTSGSYANTGELFFGEGSRLTVL.